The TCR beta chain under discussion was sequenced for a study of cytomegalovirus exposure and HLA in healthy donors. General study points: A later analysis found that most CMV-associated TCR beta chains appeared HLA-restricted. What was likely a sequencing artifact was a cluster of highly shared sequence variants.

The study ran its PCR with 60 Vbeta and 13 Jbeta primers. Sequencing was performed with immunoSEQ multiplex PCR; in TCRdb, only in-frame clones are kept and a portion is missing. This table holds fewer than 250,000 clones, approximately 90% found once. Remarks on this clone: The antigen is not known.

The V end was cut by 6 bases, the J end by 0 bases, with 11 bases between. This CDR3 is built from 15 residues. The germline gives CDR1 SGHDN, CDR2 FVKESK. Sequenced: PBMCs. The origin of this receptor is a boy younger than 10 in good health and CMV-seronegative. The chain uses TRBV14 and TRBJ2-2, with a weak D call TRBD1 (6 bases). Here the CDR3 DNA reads TGTGCCAGCAGTCAACACAGGGCGAACACCGGGGAGCTGTTTTTT. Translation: CASSQHRANTGELFF.